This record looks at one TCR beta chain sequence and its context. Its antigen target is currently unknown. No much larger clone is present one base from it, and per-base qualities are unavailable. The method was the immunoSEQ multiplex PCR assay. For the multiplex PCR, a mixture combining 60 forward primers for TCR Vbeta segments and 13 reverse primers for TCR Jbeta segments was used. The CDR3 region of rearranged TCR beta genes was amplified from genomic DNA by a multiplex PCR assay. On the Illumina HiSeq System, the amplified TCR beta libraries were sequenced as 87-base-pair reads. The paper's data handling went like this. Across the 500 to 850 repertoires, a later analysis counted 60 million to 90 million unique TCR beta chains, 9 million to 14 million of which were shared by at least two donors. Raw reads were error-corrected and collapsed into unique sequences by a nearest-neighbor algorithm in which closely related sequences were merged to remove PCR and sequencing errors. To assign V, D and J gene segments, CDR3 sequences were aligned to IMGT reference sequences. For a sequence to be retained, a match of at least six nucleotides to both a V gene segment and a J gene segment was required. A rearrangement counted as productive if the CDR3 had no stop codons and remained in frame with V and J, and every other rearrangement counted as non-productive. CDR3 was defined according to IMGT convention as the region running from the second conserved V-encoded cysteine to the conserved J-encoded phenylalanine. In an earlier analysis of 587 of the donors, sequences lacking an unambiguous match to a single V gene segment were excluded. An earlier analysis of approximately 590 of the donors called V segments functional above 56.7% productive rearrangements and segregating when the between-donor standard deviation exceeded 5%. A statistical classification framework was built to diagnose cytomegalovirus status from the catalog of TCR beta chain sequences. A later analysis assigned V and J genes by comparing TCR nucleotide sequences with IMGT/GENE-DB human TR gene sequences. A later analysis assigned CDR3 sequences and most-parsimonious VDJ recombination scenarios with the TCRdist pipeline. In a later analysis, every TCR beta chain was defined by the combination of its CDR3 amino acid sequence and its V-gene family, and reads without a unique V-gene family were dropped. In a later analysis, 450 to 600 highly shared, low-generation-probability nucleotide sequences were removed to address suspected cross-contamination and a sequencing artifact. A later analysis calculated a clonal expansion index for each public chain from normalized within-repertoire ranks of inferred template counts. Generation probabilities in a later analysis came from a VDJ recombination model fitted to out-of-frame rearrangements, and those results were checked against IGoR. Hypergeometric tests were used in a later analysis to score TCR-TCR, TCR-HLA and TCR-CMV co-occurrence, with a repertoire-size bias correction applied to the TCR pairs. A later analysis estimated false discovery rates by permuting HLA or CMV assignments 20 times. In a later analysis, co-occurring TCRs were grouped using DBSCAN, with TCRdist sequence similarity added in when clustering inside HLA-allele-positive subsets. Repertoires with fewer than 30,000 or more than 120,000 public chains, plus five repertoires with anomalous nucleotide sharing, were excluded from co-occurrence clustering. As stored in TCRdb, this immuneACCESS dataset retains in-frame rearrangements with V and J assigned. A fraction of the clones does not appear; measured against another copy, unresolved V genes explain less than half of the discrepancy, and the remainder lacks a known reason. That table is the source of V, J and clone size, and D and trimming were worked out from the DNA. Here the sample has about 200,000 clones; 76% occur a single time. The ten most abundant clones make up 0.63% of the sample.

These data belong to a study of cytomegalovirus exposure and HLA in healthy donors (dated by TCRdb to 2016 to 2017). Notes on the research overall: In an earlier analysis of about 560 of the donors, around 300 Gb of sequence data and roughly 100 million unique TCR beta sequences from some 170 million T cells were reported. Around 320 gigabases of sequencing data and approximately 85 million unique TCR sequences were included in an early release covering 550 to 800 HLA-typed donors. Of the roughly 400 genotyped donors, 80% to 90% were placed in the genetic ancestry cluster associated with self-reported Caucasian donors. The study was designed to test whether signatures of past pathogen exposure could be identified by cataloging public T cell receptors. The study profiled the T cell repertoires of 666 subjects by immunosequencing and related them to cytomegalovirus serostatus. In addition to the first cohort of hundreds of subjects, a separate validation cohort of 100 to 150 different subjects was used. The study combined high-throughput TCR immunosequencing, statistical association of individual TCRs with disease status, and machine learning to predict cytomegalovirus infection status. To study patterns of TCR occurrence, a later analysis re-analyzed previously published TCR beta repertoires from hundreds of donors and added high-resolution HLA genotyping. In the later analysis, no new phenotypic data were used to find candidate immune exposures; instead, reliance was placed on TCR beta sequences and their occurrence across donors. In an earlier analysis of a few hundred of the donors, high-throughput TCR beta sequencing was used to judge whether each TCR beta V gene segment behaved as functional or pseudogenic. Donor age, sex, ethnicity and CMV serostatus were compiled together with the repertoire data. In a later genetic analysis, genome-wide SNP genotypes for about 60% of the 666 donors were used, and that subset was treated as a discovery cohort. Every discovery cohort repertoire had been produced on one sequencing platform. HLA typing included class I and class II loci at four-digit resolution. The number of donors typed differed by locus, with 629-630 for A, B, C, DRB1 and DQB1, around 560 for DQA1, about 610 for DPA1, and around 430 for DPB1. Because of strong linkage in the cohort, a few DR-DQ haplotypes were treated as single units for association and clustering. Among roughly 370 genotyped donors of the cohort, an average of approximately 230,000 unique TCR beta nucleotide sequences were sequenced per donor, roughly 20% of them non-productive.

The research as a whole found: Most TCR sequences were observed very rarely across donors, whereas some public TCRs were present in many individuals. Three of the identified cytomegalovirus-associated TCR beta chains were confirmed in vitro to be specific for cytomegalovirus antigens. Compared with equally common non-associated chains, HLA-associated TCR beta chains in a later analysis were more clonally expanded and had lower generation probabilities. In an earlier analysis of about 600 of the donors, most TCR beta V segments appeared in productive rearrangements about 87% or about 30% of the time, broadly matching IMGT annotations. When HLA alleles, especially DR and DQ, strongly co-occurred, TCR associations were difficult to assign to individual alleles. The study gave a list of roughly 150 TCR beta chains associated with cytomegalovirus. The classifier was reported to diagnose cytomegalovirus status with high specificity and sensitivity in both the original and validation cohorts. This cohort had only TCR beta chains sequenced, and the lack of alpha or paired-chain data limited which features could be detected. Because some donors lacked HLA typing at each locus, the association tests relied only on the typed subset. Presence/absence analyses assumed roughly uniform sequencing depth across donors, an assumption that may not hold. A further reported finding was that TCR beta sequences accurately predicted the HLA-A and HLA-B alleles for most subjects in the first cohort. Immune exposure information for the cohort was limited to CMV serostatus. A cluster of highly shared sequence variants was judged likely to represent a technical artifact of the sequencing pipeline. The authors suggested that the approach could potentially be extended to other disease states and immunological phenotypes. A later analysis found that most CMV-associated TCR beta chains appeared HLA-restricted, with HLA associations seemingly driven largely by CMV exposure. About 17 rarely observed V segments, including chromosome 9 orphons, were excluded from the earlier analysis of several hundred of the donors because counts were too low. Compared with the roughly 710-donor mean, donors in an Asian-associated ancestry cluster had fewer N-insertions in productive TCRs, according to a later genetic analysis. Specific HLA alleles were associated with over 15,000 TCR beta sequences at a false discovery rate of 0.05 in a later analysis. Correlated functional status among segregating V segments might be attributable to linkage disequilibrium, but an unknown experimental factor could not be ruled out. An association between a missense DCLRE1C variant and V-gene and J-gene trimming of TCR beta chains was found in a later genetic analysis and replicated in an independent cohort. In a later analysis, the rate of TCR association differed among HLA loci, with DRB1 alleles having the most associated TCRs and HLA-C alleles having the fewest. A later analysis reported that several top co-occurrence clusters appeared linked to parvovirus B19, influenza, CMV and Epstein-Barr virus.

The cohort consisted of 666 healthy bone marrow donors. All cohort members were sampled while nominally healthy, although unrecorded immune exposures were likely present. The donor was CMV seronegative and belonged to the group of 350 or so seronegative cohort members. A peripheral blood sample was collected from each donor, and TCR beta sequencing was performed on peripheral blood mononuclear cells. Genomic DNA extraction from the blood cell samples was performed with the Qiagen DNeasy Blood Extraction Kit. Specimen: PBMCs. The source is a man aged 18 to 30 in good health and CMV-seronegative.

The sequenced DNA: TGCAGCGTTGAAGATCCCGGACTAGCGGGCCGCGATACGCAGTATTTT. Protein translation: CSVEDPGLAGRDTQYF. The chain uses TRBV29-1 and TRBJ2-3; 11 bases in the middle match TRBD2. Trimming removed 0 bases from V and 6 bases from J; the gene matches leave 8 bases unexplained. The CDR3 goes from the cysteine to the phenylalanine over 16 residues. The CDR3 DNA has 48 bases and is translated from base 1. CDR1 is given as SQVTM and CDR2 as ANQGSEA, both from the germline V gene.